The entry below gives a single T cell receptor (beta chain) sequence along with its context. Other DNA sequences in the sample encode the same CDR3. This specimen comes from a study of beta chain features in type 1 diabetes. Study summary: Cell yields, gender and age were comparable in patients and healthy donors. All of the samples together had approximately 100,000,000 sorted cells examined.

The investigators reverse transcribed all of the isolated RNA, so they sequenced expressed TCRB transcripts. Libraries were prepared by immunoSEQ multiplex PCR; TCRdb keeps only in-frame clonotypes and omits some of them. The sample consists of 140,000 to 150,000 clones, about 44% of them appearing once. Per germline, CDR1 GTSNPN and CDR2 SVGIG (reference sequence). This CDR3 has 14 amino acids. Trimming shortened V by 5 bases and J by 6 bases, and 20 bases separated the two germline ends. Material for sequencing was Tregs from blood. The receptor comes from a man aged 18 to 29 in good health. The chain is built from TRBV30 and TRBJ2-7; D is unclear. CDR3 coding DNA: TGTGCCTGGTCAGTTCTGGGCTTGTTGGGCGAGCAGTACTTC. Translating it yields CAWSVLGLLGEQYF.